This T cell receptor (beta chain) comes out of a study of cytomegalovirus exposure and HLA in healthy donors. Study-level information: Approximately 200 million T cells yielded around 120 million unique TCR beta sequences in earlier analysis. General study points: Exclusion applied to some V segments, including TRBV6-2 and TRBV6-3, as they were indistinguishable.

The CDR3 runs to 14 residues. J was trimmed by 2 bases and V by 3 bases; bases with no gene match: 2. Per germline, CDR1 SGHKS and CDR2 YYEKEE (reference sequence). The PCR contained 60 Vbeta and 13 Jbeta primers. The protocol was immunoSEQ multiplex PCR, while the TCRdb copy is restricted to in-frame clones and leaves out a portion. The sample shows 180,000 or so clones, approximately 82% of them seen only once. In the case of this clone: Its specificity is not known.

The J gene is TRBJ1-5, the V gene TRBV5-5, with 7 bases lining up with TRBD1. This sequence was found in a woman aged 35 to 49 in good health and CMV-seropositive. The sequenced sample consisted of PBMCs. The CDR3 sequence: CASSYTGGNQPQHF. The CDR3 nucleotides read TGTGCCAGCAGCTACACAGGGGGCAATCAGCCCCAGCATTTT.